The 25 T cell receptor beta chains below were found in one sample sequenced in a study of blood T cells in healthy people across ages. Primed by a sample-barcoded 5' primer and a J-beta primer mix, a second PCR proceeded for 7 to 11 cycles. TCRdb redid the calling of the 5' RACE reads with MiXCR, one entry per CDR3 protein. The sample holds over 600,000 distinct CDR3 sequences, more than 55% seen once. Sequencing was performed on blood. The source is a man aged 40-50 years in good health.

The gene calls are TRBV10-3 and TRBJ2-3; 11 bases are shared with TRBD2. Looked up from germline, CDR1 is ENHRY and CDR2 is SYGVKD. The CDR3 sequence is 17 residues long. V shed 7 bases, J shed 2 bases, and the junction held 11 bases outside the gene matches. DNA of the CDR3: TGTGCCATCAACCCTAGCGGGGGGCCCGTGGACACAGATACGCAGTATTTT. Protein sequence: CAINPSGGPVDTDTQYF.

The chain recombines TRBV3-1 with TRBJ2-7; the D gene is possibly TRBD1 (6 bases). The V end lost 1 base, the J end lost 2 bases, and 9 bases lay between the germline ends. There are 14 residues in the CDR3. Looked up from germline, CDR1 is LGHDT and CDR2 is YNNKEL (reference sequence). This chain's CDR3 is CASSQAGDTYEQYF. The CDR3 region has the DNA TGTGCCAGCAGCCAAGCAGGGGATACCTACGAGCAGTACTTC.

The chain is built from TRBV12-3 or TRBV12-4 and TRBJ1-2; D unclear. The CDR3 loop spans 18 amino acids. V shed 5 bases and J shed 1 base, with 23 bases lying between them. Written as DNA, the CDR3 is TGTGCCAGCAGTCACTATGGGGTCTCTGAGGATCTTAACTATGGCTACACCTTC. It translates to CASSHYGVSEDLNYGYTF.

This clonotype was picked up a small number of times. V is TRBV3-1 and J is TRBJ2-3; D remains ambiguous. Trimming took 5 bases from V and 5 from J, leaving 8 bases between them. The germline V gene has CDR1 LGHDT and CDR2 YNNKEL (reference sequence). CDR3 length: 12 residues. DNA for the CDR3: TGTGCCAGCAGCGACCGCCTAGATACGCAGTATTTT. As protein: CASSDRLDTQYF.

The chain combines TRBV4-1 with TRBJ2-3; D remains ambiguous. The germline V gene has CDR1 MGHRA and CDR2 YSYEKL. This CDR3 comprises 16 residues. V was cut by 3 bases and J by 0 bases, with 13 bases left in between. CDR3 coding DNA: TGCGCCAGCAGCCACCCCTTACTATCTAGCACAGATACGCAGTATTTT. This translates into CASSHPLLSSTDTQYF.

This chain connects TRBV7-2 to TRBJ2-3; D is possibly TRBD1 (5 bases). CDR3 length: 14 residues. Trimming removed 2 bases at V and 6 bases at J, with 12 bases between. Germline V gives CDR1 SGHTA, CDR2 FQGNSA. CDR3: CASSLTTRADTQYF. CDR3 in DNA: TGTGCCAGCAGCTTAACGACCAGGGCTGATACGCAGTATTTT.

The rearrangement uses TRBV6-2 or TRBV6-3 and TRBJ2-7; D is uncertain. Trimming took 6 bases from V and 2 from J, leaving 14 bases between them. Germline V gene lookup returns CDR1 MNHEY and CDR2 SVGEGT. The CDR3 totals 14 residues. CDR3 bases: TGTGCCAGCAGACGGAACGACATGGCCTACGAGCAGTACTTC. Its translation is CASRRNDMAYEQYF.

The V and J genes are TRBV6-5 and TRBJ2-1; TRBD1 aligns across 7 bases. V was clipped by 10 bases and J by 4 bases; unmatched bases: 4. CDR3 length: 12 residues. CDR1 MNHEY and CDR2 SVGAGI come from the germline V gene. The CDR3 sequence is CATQDRYNEQFF. Here the CDR3 DNA reads TGTGCCACCCAGGACAGGTACAATGAGCAGTTCTTC.

The chain combines TRBV5-1 with TRBJ2-2; 9 positions agree with TRBD1. CDR3 size: 18 residues. The V gene end was trimmed by 4 bases and the J gene end by 0 bases; junction bases not matched to a gene: 10. Germline V lookup: CDR1 SGHRS, CDR2 YFSETQ. CDR3 sequence (DNA): TGCGCCAGCAGCCTGGAGATCACAGGGGGCTCGAACACCGGGGAGCTGTTTTTT. The encoded protein is CASSLEITGGSNTGELFF.

This clonotype appeared a few times. In nucleotides, the CDR3 is TGTGCCTGGGAAGTTGGGGGGAATTCACCCCTCCACTTT. It codes for CAWEVGGNSPLHF. This chain joins TRBV30 and TRBJ1-6; tentatively, D is TRBD1 (5 bases). The ends were cut back, 5 bases at V and 7 bases at J, with 12 bases in the middle. Germline CDR1 and CDR2: GTSNPN and SVGIG (reference sequence). This CDR3 region has 13 residues.

There are a few counts of this clonotype. This chain links TRBV20-1 with TRBJ2-1; 10 nucleotides align to TRBD2. Germline V gene lookup returns CDR1 DFQATT and CDR2 SNEGSKA (reference sequence). The CDR3 extends over 17 amino acids. The trim removed 1 base at V and 2 bases at J, leaving 8 bases unmatched. The chain's CDR3 is CSARVASGGQTYNEQFF. Here the CDR3 DNA reads TGCAGTGCTAGAGTGGCTAGCGGGGGCCAAACCTACAATGAGCAGTTCTTC.

With respect to this clonotype: Mismatch with germline at one junction end may stem from a read error. This chain connects TRBV12-3 or TRBV12-4 to TRBJ2-1, with D possibly being TRBD1 or TRBD2 (5 bases each). The closer fit of TRBJ2-7 to the DNA end suggests the J call may be wrong. CDR3 length: 15 amino acids. CDR3 DNA sequence: TGTGCTAGCAGTCGAAGGGGAGTGACCTACAATGAGCAGTACTTC. Its translation is CASSRRGVTYNEQYF.

J is TRBJ1-2 and V is TRBV9; no definite D call. The CDR3 is 14 amino acids. The germline V gene has CDR1 SGDLS and CDR2 YYNGEE. V was pared by 3 bases and J by 2 bases, with 11 bases between. The CDR3 sequence: CASSATPSNYGYTF. CDR3 in DNA: TGTGCCAGCAGCGCAACCCCTTCAAACTATGGCTACACCTTC.

The V gene is TRBV5-5, the J gene TRBJ1-1, with D possibly being TRBD1 (5 bases). CDR3 size: 16 residues. CDR1 is SGHKS and CDR2 is YYEKEE in the germline V gene (reference sequence). The V and J ends lost 0 bases and 1 base respectively, with 13 bases between them. CDR3 in amino acids: CASSLARQTKNTEAFF. In DNA form, the CDR3 reads TGTGCCAGCAGCTTGGCCCGACAGACAAAGAACACTGAAGCTTTCTTT.

As for this clonotype: Sequence at one end of the junction differs from germline and may be a read error. V gene TRBV7-3 combines with J gene TRBJ2-3; TRBD2 aligns across 7 bases. Germline CDR1 SGHTA, CDR2 FQGTGA. The CDR3 contains 17 residues. This CDR3 is CASSPPSGIGPGDTRYF. The CDR3 coding sequence is TGTGCCAGCAGCCCCCCCAGCGGGATAGGGCCGGGTGATACGCGGTATTTT.

The gene calls are TRBV6-2 or TRBV6-3 and TRBJ1-2, with a tentative D call TRBD1 (6 bases). Germline CDR1 reads MNHEY; CDR2 reads SVGEGT. The V end was cut by 7 bases, the J end by 7 bases, with 16 bases between. The CDR3 totals 13 residues. CDR3 amino acids: CASTSWGARGYTF. CDR3 bases: TGTGCCAGCACCTCGTGGGGGGCGCGTGGCTACACCTTC.

The chain uses TRBV9 and TRBJ2-4, with TRBD2 matching 7 bases. The J call may be wrong; the DNA end is better matched by TRBJ2-7. From germline, CDR1 is SGDLS and CDR2 YYNGEE. This CDR3 comprises 15 residues. Written as DNA, the CDR3 is TGTGCCAGCAGCGTAGATCTAGCGGACCTCTACGAGCAGTACTTC. Amino acid sequence: CASSVDLADLYEQYF.

This clonotype appeared a few times. This chain connects TRBV15 to TRBJ2-4; TRBD1 is a possible D gene (5 bases). This CDR3 spans 14 amino acids. Between the trimmed V and J ends, which lost 0 bases and 8 bases, there was a span of 11 bases. Germline V lookup: CDR1 LNHNV, CDR2 YYDKDF (reference sequence). CDR3: CATSRDQGTDIQYF. In DNA form, the CDR3 reads TGTGCCACCAGCAGAGATCAGGGTACGGACATTCAGTACTTC.

The CDR3 is CSASLAGQSSEQFF. In nucleotides, the CDR3 is TGCAGTGCTAGTCTTGCGGGACAGAGCTCTGAGCAGTTCTTC. The V call is TRBV20-1, the J call TRBJ2-1, with a tentative D call TRBD1 (7 bases). The CDR3 consists of 14 residues. The V gene's germline CDR1 is DFQATT and CDR2 SNEGSKA (reference sequence). V was cut by 3 bases and J by 9 bases, with 18 bases left in between.

This chain uses TRBV20-1 with TRBJ1-4, with 8 bases identical to TRBD1. Germline V CDR1 and CDR2: DFQATT, SNEGSKA (reference sequence). The J segment lost 8 bases and the V segment lost 3 bases, leaving 5 bases of the junction unmatched. The CDR3 length is 13 residues. As DNA, the CDR3 is TGCAGTGCTAGGGACAGGGTCGGGGAAAAACTGTTTTTT. Residues: CSARDRVGEKLFF.

The chain is built from TRBV19 and TRBJ1-2, with TRBD1 identical over 8 bases. CDR1 and CDR2 (germline): LNHDA, SQIVND (reference sequence). The CDR3 runs to 14 residues. The CDR3 DNA is TGTGCTCTACCTTCGGGACAGGCTAACTATGGCTACACCTTC. This sequence encodes CALPSGQANYGYTF.

This chain connects TRBV11-3 to TRBJ2-7; tentatively, D is TRBD1 (5 bases). Germline CDR1 and CDR2: SGHNT and YENEEA. The CDR3 has 15 amino acids. With 0 bases removed from V and 6 bases from J, the gap between germline ends came to 15 bases. CDR3 region: CASSLDHLGGAEQYF. CDR3 nucleotides: TGTGCCAGCAGCTTAGACCACCTGGGTGGGGCCGAGCAGTACTTC. Supplemented by reference TRBV11-3 and TRBJ2-7, the full variable domain reads EAGVVQSPRYKIIEKKQPVAFWCNPISGHNTLYWYLQNLGQGPELLIRYENEEAVDDSQLPKDRFSAERLKGVDSTLKIQPAELGDSAVYLCASSLDHLGGAEQYFGPGTRLTVT.

V gene TRBV28 combines with J gene TRBJ2-3; possible D gene TRBD2, 6 bases. This CDR3 comprises 14 residues. Deletions cut 8 bases from V and 3 bases from J, with 15 bases between. Germline CDR1 MDHEN, CDR2 SYDVKM. The CDR3 is CASQEGEVTDTQYF. Here the CDR3 DNA reads TGTGCCAGCCAGGAGGGCGAGGTGACAGATACGCAGTATTTT. The whole variable domain, filled in from reference TRBV28 and TRBJ2-3, reads DVKVTQSSRYLVKRTGEKVFLECVQDMDHENMFWYRQDPGLGLRLIYFSYDVKMKEKGDIPEGYSVSREKKERFSLILESASTNQTSMYLCASQEGEVTDTQYFGPGTRLTVL.

The chain couples TRBV6-6 to TRBJ2-1, with D possibly being TRBD2 (6 bases). V lost 0 bases and J lost 9, with 15 bases in between. The CDR3 runs 15 residues. Germline lookup yields CDR1 MNHNY and CDR2 SVGAGI (reference sequence). DNA of the CDR3: TGTGCCAGCAGTTACTCAGCGGGCGATCAATCTGAGCAGTTCTTC. This translates into CASSYSAGDQSEQFF.

The V call is TRBV7-9, the J call TRBJ1-1; 9 nucleotides line up with TRBD1. Trimming took 1 base from V and 8 from J; bases not matched to a gene: 11. The CDR3 has 16 residues. Germline V gives CDR1 SEHNR, CDR2 FQNEAQ (reference sequence). For the CDR3, the DNA is TGTGCCAGCAGCTTAGAGTTTACAGGGGGCCTATCGGAAGCTTTCTTT. Protein product: CASSLEFTGGLSEAFF.